This T cell receptor (beta chain) stems from a study of CD8+CD57+ T cells in acquired aplastic anemia. Overall study: Sorted CD4+ and CD8+ cell DNA averaged approximately 3.4 ug.

Genomic DNA was employed as the template in profiling TCR beta VDJ and CDR3. Using its own MiXCR run on the reads, TCRdb lists one record per CDR3 protein. Counted here are approximately 95,000 distinct CDR3 sequences, around two thirds occurring once; the ten biggest clones make up roughly two thirds. Sequencing was done on patients that had shown CD8+CD57+ cell expansion by flow cytometry. All patients were therapy-naive when blood was sampled. This CDR3 has 13 amino acids. The V gene lost 7 bases and the J gene lost 0 bases, with 10 bases spanning the gap. CDR1 and CDR2 from the germline V gene are LNHDA and SQIVND (reference sequence).

The clonotype comes from a human donor with aplastic anemia. The sample consisted of sorted CD4+, CD8+, or CD8+CD57+ T cells (not recorded which) from PBMCs. The gene calls are TRBV19 and TRBJ2-7; D remains ambiguous. CDR3 in DNA: TGTGCCAGTATCGGTCAGTTCTCCTACGAGCAGTACTTC. Its protein is CASIGQFSYEQYF.